This TCR beta chain was recorded in a study of T cell responses to AZD1222 COVID-19 vaccine. Trimming stripped 7 bases from V and 1 base from J, with 4 bases between. The CDR3 spans 11 residues. Germline values: CDR1 ENHRY, CDR2 SYGVKD. Concerning this clone: What it recognizes is unknown.

Findings and caveats of the study: Elevations in Spike-specific TCR breadth and depth followed administration of two AZD1222 doses. A reported finding is that nearly half of spike-specific TCRs target unmutated variant regions.

Here immunoSEQ multiplex PCR was the method, and the copy in TCRdb shows in-frame clones only, minus some. The sample lists around 140,000 clones, around 91% occurring once. The J gene is TRBJ1-1, the V gene TRBV10-3; D is unresolved. This TCR derives from an adult who received the AZD1222 COVID-19 vaccine. The sample here was peripheral blood, taken 28 days after the second AZD1222 dose. DNA for the CDR3: TGTGCCATCAAGGGGAACACTGAAGCTTTCTTT. This sequence encodes CAIKGNTEAFF.